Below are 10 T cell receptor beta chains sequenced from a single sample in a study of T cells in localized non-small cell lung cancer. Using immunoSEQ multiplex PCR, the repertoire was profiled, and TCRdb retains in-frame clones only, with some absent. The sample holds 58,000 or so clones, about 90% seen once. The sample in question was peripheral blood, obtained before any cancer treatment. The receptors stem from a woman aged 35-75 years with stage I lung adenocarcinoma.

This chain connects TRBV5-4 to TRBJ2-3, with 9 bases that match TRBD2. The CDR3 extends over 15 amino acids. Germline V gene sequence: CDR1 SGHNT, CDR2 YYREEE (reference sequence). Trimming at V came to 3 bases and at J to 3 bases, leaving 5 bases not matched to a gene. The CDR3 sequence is CASSYGSGGTDTQYF. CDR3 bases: TGTGCCAGCAGCTATGGTAGCGGGGGAACAGATACGCAGTATTTT.

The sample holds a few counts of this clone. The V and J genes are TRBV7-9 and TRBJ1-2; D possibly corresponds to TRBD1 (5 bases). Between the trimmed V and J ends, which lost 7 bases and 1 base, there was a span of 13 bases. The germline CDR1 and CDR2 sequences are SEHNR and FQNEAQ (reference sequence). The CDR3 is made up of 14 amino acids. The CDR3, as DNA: TGTGCCAGCACCGACCGGGACCTTAACTATGGCTACACCTTC. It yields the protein CASTDRDLNYGYTF.

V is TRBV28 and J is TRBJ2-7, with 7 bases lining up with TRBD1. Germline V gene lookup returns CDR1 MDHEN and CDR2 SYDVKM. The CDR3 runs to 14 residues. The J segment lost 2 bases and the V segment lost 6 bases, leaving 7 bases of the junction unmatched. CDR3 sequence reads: CASRPTGAAYEQYF. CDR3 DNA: TGTGCCAGCAGACCCACAGGGGCCGCCTACGAGCAGTACTTC.

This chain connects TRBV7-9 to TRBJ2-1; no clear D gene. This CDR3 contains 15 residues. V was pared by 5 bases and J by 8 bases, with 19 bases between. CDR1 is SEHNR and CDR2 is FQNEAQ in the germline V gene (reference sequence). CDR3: CASSPRAKAFDEQFF. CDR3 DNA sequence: TGTGCCAGCAGCCCCCGCGCGAAAGCTTTCGATGAGCAGTTCTTC.

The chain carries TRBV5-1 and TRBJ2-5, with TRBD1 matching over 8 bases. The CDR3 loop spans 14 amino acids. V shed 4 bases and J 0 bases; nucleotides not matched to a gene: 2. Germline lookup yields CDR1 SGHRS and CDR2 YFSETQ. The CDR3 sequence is CASSPQGDQETQYF. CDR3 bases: TGCGCCAGCAGCCCACAGGGGGACCAAGAGACCCAGTACTTC. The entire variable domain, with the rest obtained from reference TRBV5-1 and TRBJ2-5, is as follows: KAGVTQTPRYLIKTRGQQVTLSCSPISGHRSVSWYQQTPGQGLQFLFEYFSETQRNKGNFPGRFSGRQFSNSRSEMNVSTLELGDSALYLCASSPQGDQETQYFGPGTRLLVL.

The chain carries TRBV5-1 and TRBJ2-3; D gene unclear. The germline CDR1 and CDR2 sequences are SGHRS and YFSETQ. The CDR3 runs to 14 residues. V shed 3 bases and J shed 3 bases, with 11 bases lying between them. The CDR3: CASSSAPPTDTQYF. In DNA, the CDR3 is TGCGCCAGCAGCTCTGCCCCTCCAACAGATACGCAGTATTTT.

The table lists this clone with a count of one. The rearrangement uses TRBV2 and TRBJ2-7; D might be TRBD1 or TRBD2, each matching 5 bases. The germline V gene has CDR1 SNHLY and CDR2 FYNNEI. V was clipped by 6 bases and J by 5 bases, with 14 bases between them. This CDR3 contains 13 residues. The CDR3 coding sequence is TGTGCCAGCAGCGGGTTGGGGGTGGACGAGCAGTACTTC. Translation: CASSGLGVDEQYF.

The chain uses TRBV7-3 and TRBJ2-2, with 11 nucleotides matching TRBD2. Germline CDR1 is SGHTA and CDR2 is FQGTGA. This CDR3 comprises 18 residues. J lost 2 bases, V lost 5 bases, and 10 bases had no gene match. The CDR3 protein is CASSRTSGRRGNTGELFF. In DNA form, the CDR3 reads TGTGCCAGCAGCCGGACTAGCGGGCGGCGGGGAAACACCGGGGAGCTGTTTTTT.

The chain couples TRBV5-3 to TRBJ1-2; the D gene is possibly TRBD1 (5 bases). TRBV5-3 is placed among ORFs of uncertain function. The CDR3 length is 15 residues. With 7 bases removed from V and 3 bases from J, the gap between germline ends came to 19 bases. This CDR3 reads CARCSSWDGDYGYTF. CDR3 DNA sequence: TGTGCCAGATGCTCCTCCTGGGACGGAGACTATGGCTACACCTTC.

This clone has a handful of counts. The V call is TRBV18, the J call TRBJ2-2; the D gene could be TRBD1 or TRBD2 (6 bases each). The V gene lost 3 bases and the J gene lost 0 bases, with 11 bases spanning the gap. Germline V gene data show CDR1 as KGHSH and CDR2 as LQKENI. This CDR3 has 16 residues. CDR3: CASSPGGQSNTGELFF. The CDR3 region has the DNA TGTGCCAGCTCACCGGGAGGACAGTCGAACACCGGGGAGCTGTTTTTT.